One TCR beta chain is described in this entry. Its antigen is still unknown. Within one base of it there is no much larger clone, and no base qualities were kept. Collaborating institutions collected whole blood in K2EDTA tubes following their own protocols. For TCRbeta analysis, collaborators shipped samples in one of three forms: frozen whole blood, isolated PBMCs, or DNA extracted from either of those sample types. TCRbeta CDR3 regions were amplified from genomic DNA using the immunoSEQ Assay, a bias-controlled multiplex PCR. The study's own analysis went as follows. The number of nucleated cells in each sample was estimated by amplification of reference gene primers within the assay. Sequence reads were collapsed and filtered to measure the absolute abundance of every unique TCRbeta CDR3 rearrangement. For each sample, productive Simpson clonality was calculated as the square root of Simpson's diversity index over productive rearrangements. In its TCRdb copy, this immuneACCESS table keeps in-frame sequences only and misses some clones. Where compared with another copy, unresolved V genes explain less than half of these, and the others have no known cause. That table supplies the V and J calls and clone size; D and trimming were determined from the DNA. The sample profile shows 200,000 to 250,000 clones; 88% of them were found once. Less than 3% of the sample is taken by the ten largest.

This entry comes from a study of blood T cell repertoires in COVID-19 (dated by TCRdb to the early 2020s). As for the study more broadly: Samples covering the acute and convalescent phases of COVID-19 were provided by collaborators in the United States, Italy and Spain. The material from the prospective study consisted of cDNA or gDNA derived from T cells, B-cell-depleted T cells, or PBMCs. The dataset comprised deeply sampled blood TCRbeta repertoires from subjects exposed to, actively infected with, or recovered from COVID-19. The repertoires were released in a freely available public database intended as a resource for research on the immune response to SARS-CoV-2. The samples were drawn from two sources: the first 160 participants of the ongoing ImmuneRACE study, and 1,254 subjects contributed by 6 global collaborators. Sample metadata almost always included a de-identified subject ID, COVID-19 status, age in years and sex. Where HLA class I and class II types were available, the types were taken from metadata supplied by the sample provider, not from assay-based typing.

The CDR3 runs 16 residues from the cysteine to the phenylalanine. Kept here is only the CDR3 DNA, which spans 48 bases and is read in frame from base 1. CDR1 and CDR2, looked up from the germline V gene, are SQVTM and ANQGSEA. The V end gives up 7 bases and the J end 4 bases, leaving 15 bases in the junction not matched to a gene. General conclusions and limits of the study: How much clinical and demographic metadata was included differed by source and by participant, and the metadata was provided uncurated.

The chain is assembled from TRBV29-1 and TRBJ2-2, and TRBD2 aligns with 7 junction nucleotides. Sequenced material: peripheral blood. The receptor comes from a woman aged 55-70 years with acute or convalescent COVID-19. The CDR3 region: CSALGSVTSSTGELFF. In nucleotides, the sequence is TGCAGCGCCTTGGGTTCCGTGACTAGCAGCACCGGGGAGCTGTTTTTT.